The 30 T cell receptor beta chains given below trace back to one sample, sequenced in a study of breast tumors, draining lymph nodes, adjacent tissues. TCRdb reprocessed the multiplex PCR reads via MiXCR and lists one record per CDR3 protein. The table has 150,000 to 250,000 distinct CDR3 sequences, around a third seen once. Samples came from axillary lymph nodes draining the breast cancer. Sequencing was performed on axillary lymph node tissue. The receptors here all came from a female donor with breast cancer. Some clones in this sample may be carry-over from other donors' samples.

This clonotype was observed at least ten times. V usage is TRBV6-2 or TRBV6-3 and J usage is TRBJ2-3; D unclear. Germline loops: CDR1 MNHEY, CDR2 SVGEGT. The CDR3 spans 13 residues. Trimming left V 1 base short and J 5 bases short, with 7 bases between. In DNA form, the CDR3 reads TGTGCCAGCAGTTACTTTACCGGAGATACGCAGTATTTT. It specifies CASSYFTGDTQYF.

This clonotype has at least ten counts. The chain carries TRBV2 and TRBJ1-2; 9 bases map to TRBD1. The CDR3 extends over 14 amino acids. Losses at the gene ends were 5 bases for V and 8 bases for J; bases not matched to a gene: 9. Germline CDR1 SNHLY, CDR2 FYNNEI. The CDR3 nucleotides read TGTGCCAGCAGTAACCGGGACAGGGCTCAAGGCTACACCTTC. Translating gives CASSNRDRAQGYTF.

This clonotype was observed many times. The rearrangement uses TRBV3-1 and TRBJ2-5; 13 positions agree with TRBD2. The CDR3 spans 13 residues. Per the germline V gene, CDR1 is LGHDT and CDR2 is YNNKEL (reference sequence). In DNA form, the CDR3 reads TGTGCAACTAGCGGGGGGGCCGGGGAGACCCAGTACTTC. As protein: CATSGGAGETQYF.

As for this clonotype: It may be a read error: a sequence one base away is much more abundant. J is TRBJ2-7 and V is TRBV27; the D gene is possibly TRBD2 (5 bases). In germline, CDR1 is MNHEY, CDR2 SMNVEV (reference sequence). CDR3 length equals 14 residues. DNA for the CDR3: TGTGTCAGCAGTCGGCAAAGCGGTCCCTACGAGCAGTACTTC. Amino acid sequence: CVSSRQSGPYEQYF.

This rearrangement joins TRBV20-1 to TRBJ2-3; 9 bases fit TRBD2. The CDR3 has 14 residues. Germline loops: CDR1 DFQATT, CDR2 SNEGSKA (reference sequence). With 6 bases clipped from V and 3 bases from J, the junction kept 7 bases outside the gene matches. CDR3 in amino acids: CSALHSGRTDTQYF. In nucleotides, the CDR3 is TGCAGTGCCCTCCATAGCGGGAGAACAGATACGCAGTATTTT.

The gene calls are TRBV19 and TRBJ2-1; 9 bases fit TRBD1. Germline V lookup: CDR1 LNHDA, CDR2 SQIVND (reference sequence). The V segment lost 6 bases and the J segment 4 bases; nucleotides outside the gene matches: 7. The CDR3 has 15 amino acids. CDR3 sequence: CASRLDRGEYNEQFF. CDR3 sequence (DNA): TGTGCCAGTAGACTCGACAGGGGGGAATACAATGAGCAGTTCTTC.

Remarks on this clonotype: Its ends do not fully match the called genes, so a read error is possible. V is TRBV7-2 and J is TRBJ2-3, with TRBD2 identical over 11 bases. This CDR3 comprises 14 residues. Germline lookup yields CDR1 SGHTA and CDR2 FQGNSA. In DNA form, the CDR3 reads TGTGCCAGCAGCCCCGGTCTAGCGGGGGGCCTCCCACATTTT. Translating it yields CASSPGLAGGLPHF.

This clonotype was detected only a few times. The rearrangement uses TRBV7-3 and TRBJ2-1; 9 bases are a match to TRBD2. This CDR3 comprises 17 residues. Germline V gene data show CDR1 as SGHTA and CDR2 as FQGTGA. V lost 5 bases to trimming and J lost 2 bases; unmatched junction nucleotides: 10. CDR3 DNA: TGTGCCAGCAGCAAGGACAGGCGGGAGGGCCCCTACAATGAGCAGTTCTTC. Amino acids: CASSKDRREGPYNEQFF.

This clonotype has ten or more counts. The genes are TRBV6-5 and TRBJ2-7; the match to TRBD2 covers 7 bases. The CDR3 runs to 14 residues. The J segment lost 5 bases and the V segment lost 2 bases, leaving 6 bases of the junction unmatched. From germline, CDR1 is MNHEY and CDR2 SVGAGI. CDR3 nucleotide sequence: TGTGCCAGCAGTTACCGGGCGGGGGTCGACGAGCAGTACTTC. Amino acids: CASSYRAGVDEQYF.

As regards this clonotype: Just one base apart from a much larger clone, this may be a read error. The rearrangement links TRBV5-4 to TRBJ2-3; 9 bases are shared with TRBD2. The CDR3 runs to 14 residues. From germline, CDR1 is SGHNT and CDR2 YYREEE (reference sequence). The DNA for the CDR3 is TGTGCCAGCAGCTTGAATAGCGGGAGCGATACGCGGTATTTT. This translates into CASSLNSGSDTRYF. Full variable domain (remainder filled in from reference TRBV5-4 and TRBJ2-3): ETGVTQSPTHLIKTRGQQVTLRCSSQSGHNTVSWYQQALGQGPQFIFQYYREEENGRGNFPPRFSGLQFPNYSSELNVNALELDDSALYLCASSLNSGSDTRYFGPGTRLTVL.

This clonotype was counted many times. The chain links TRBV10-3 to TRBJ2-3; a possible D gene is TRBD2 (6 bases). In germline, CDR1 is ENHRY, CDR2 SYGVKD. V was pared by 3 bases and J by 1 base, with 11 bases between. This CDR3 is 15 amino acids long. CDR3 amino acids: CAISDEGLRTDTQYF. The CDR3 DNA sequence: TGTGCCATCAGTGACGAGGGACTCCGCACAGATACGCAGTATTTT.

This chain joins TRBV5-1 and TRBJ1-1; no definite D call. The V gene's germline CDR1 is SGHRS and CDR2 YFSETQ. The CDR3 has 16 amino acids. V was cut by 1 base and J by 0 bases, with 13 bases left in between. The CDR3 protein is CASSLRGSGMNTEAFF. The DNA of the CDR3 is TGCGCCAGCAGCTTGCGGGGTTCGGGTATGAACACTGAAGCTTTCTTT.

In this sample, this clonotype turned up many times. This may be a read error: a much more frequent sequence differs by one nucleotide. This sequence joins TRBV7-3 and TRBJ2-5; TRBD2 is a possible D gene (5 bases). Germline CDR1 SGHTA, CDR2 FQGTGA. This CDR3 spans 15 amino acids. In DNA, the CDR3 is TGTGCCAGCAGCTTAAACCCCCATAACGGGGAGACCCAGCACTTC. Its translation: CASSLNPHNGETQHF.

The chain carries TRBV3-1 and TRBJ2-5, with 9 bases that match TRBD2. CDR1 LGHDT and CDR2 YNNKEL come from the germline V gene (reference sequence). V lost 8 bases, J lost 4 bases, and 5 bases stayed unmatched. The CDR3 loop spans 13 amino acids. The CDR3 DNA reads TGTGCCAGCGGCTTGACTAGCGGAGAGACCCAGTACTTC. This gives the protein CASGLTSGETQYF.

This clonotype has at least ten counts. The chain couples TRBV7-2 to TRBJ2-1; 13 bases agree with TRBD2. Germline V gene sequence: CDR1 SGHTA, CDR2 FQGNSA. Unmatched junction bases numbered 8, after V lost 1 base and J lost 8 bases. The CDR3 is 17 amino acids. The CDR3 DNA reads TGTGCCAGCAGCTTAGGGACACTAGCGGGAGGGGCCGATGAGCAGTTCTTC. Translating it yields CASSLGTLAGGADEQFF.

Remarks on this clonotype: The junction does not match germline at one end; this may be a read error. CDR3 in DNA: TGTGCTAGCAGCTTAGAAGCGGGACCGGTTGAGACCCAGTACTTC. Residues: CASSLEAGPVETQYF. The chain has TRBV7-7 and TRBJ2-5; TRBD2 agrees at 7 bases. The CDR3 extends over 15 amino acids. Germline V gene data show CDR1 as SSHAT and CDR2 as FNYEAQ (reference sequence).

This clonotype was found many times. This chain joins TRBV7-9 and TRBJ2-3; D is possibly TRBD2 (6 bases). The CDR3 totals 14 residues. The ends were cut back, 3 bases at V and 6 bases at J, with 13 bases in the middle. Germline V gene sequence: CDR1 SEHNR, CDR2 FQNEAQ (reference sequence). CDR3 coding DNA: TGTGCCAGCAGCTTGCGGGGCTTCCCGGATACGCAGTATTTT. It yields the protein CASSLRGFPDTQYF.

This clonotype has a count of ten or more. The chain employs TRBV7-2 and TRBJ2-7; unclear D gene. Germline CDR1 is SGHTA and CDR2 is FQGNSA. The CDR3 covers 13 residues. Trimming removed 2 bases from V and 4 bases from J, with 9 bases in between. CDR3 sequence (DNA): TGTGCCAGCAGCTTACGAGATGGGTACGAGCAGTACTTC. Amino acids: CASSLRDGYEQYF.

On this clonotype: The CDR3 does not end in the conserved phenylalanine or tryptophan, so this is likely a read error. The genes are TRBV7-2 and TRBJ2-5; no firm D call. The CDR3 runs to 14 residues. The V and J ends lost 1 base and 1 base respectively, with 7 bases between them. Germline V gene sequence: CDR1 SGHTA, CDR2 FQGNSA. CDR3 region: CASSLGHSQETQYL. The CDR3 DNA reads as TGTGCCAGCAGCTTAGGACATTCCCAAGAGACCCAGTACCTC.

This chain connects TRBV4-3 to TRBJ2-2, with 9 bases aligning to TRBD2. In germline, CDR1 is LGHNA, CDR2 YSLEER. Trimming at V came to 3 bases and at J to 5 bases, leaving 10 bases not matched to a gene. The CDR3 has 17 residues. The CDR3 DNA sequence: TGCGCCAGCAGCCACGGGGACCCGGGACTAGCAACCGGGGAGCTGTTTTTT. This codes for CASSHGDPGLATGELFF.

This clonotype was seen at least ten times. The V gene is TRBV28, the J gene TRBJ2-3; D tentatively fits TRBD1 or TRBD2 (6 bases each). Germline V gene lookup returns CDR1 MDHEN and CDR2 SYDVKM. This CDR3 has 15 residues. V was pared by 5 bases and J by 3 bases, with 15 bases between. CDR3 sequence: CASSTKTGRTDTQYF. The DNA of the CDR3 is TGTGCCAGCAGTACCAAAACAGGGAGGACAGATACGCAGTATTTT.

This clonotype has a count of ten or more. This sequence joins TRBV19 and TRBJ1-2, with unresolved D. The CDR3 is made up of 14 amino acids. V lost 6 bases and J lost 4, with 15 bases in between. Germline CDR1 and CDR2: LNHDA and SQIVND (reference sequence). DNA for the CDR3: TGTGCCAGTAGGGTTGCCGGGGATACCTATGGCTACACCTTC. Its translation is CASRVAGDTYGYTF.

The genes are TRBV29-1 and TRBJ1-6, with D unresolved. CDR3 length: 11 residues. Germline-derived CDR1 and CDR2 are SQVTM and ANQGSEA. Trimming cost V 4 bases and J 9 bases, with 7 bases left between them. Here the CDR3 reads CSVGAGSPLHF. The CDR3 DNA is TGCAGCGTTGGGGCTGGTTCACCCCTCCACTTT.

This clonotype was seen repeatedly, ten times or more. V is TRBV13 and J is TRBJ2-7; D is perhaps TRBD1 or TRBD2 (7 bases each). The CDR3 spans 17 residues. V lost 0 bases and J lost 4, with 19 bases in between. Germline V lookup: CDR1 PRHDT, CDR2 FYEKMQ (reference sequence). CDR3 amino acids: CASSLGGRVGGAYEQYF. The CDR3 coding sequence is TGTGCCAGCAGCTTAGGTGGGAGGGTAGGGGGCGCTTACGAGCAGTACTTC.

This clonotype has ten or more counts. This chain connects TRBV30 to TRBJ2-5; D is tentatively TRBD1 or TRBD2 (6 bases each). The CDR3 length is 11 residues. The germline V gene encodes CDR1 GTSNPN and CDR2 SVGIG (reference sequence). Trimming removed 5 bases at V and 5 bases at J, with 9 bases between. The CDR3 region has the DNA TGTGCCTGGGGAGGGGGGGAGACCCAGTACTTC. It is translated as CAWGGGETQYF.

The chain couples TRBV9 to TRBJ2-7, with a tentative D call TRBD2 (5 bases). Germline loops: CDR1 SGDLS, CDR2 YYNGEE. The CDR3 consists of 17 residues. V was cut by 3 bases and J by 2 bases, with 21 bases left in between. CDR3 amino acids: CASSATTGVGVTYEQYF. DNA for the CDR3: TGTGCCAGCAGCGCCACCACCGGGGTCGGGGTGACCTACGAGCAGTACTTC. Full variable domain (missing parts from reference TRBV9 and TRBJ2-7): DSGVTQTPKHLITATGQRVTLRCSPRSGDLSVYWYQQSLDQGLQFLIQYYNGEERAKGNILERFSAQQFPDLHSELNLSSLELGDSALYFCASSATTGVGVTYEQYFGPGTRLTVT.

As concerns this clonotype: Because the CDR3 is missing its conserved closing phenylalanine or tryptophan, this is likely a read error. V usage is TRBV20-1 and J usage is TRBJ2-3; TRBD2 agrees at 12 bases. The CDR3 extends over 15 amino acids. Per germline, CDR1 DFQATT and CDR2 SNEGSKA (reference sequence). In nucleotides, the CDR3 is TGCAGCGCTAAAGGACTAGCGGGGTACACAGATACGCAGTATTCT. This translates into CSAKGLAGYTDTQYS.

This clonotype was recorded at least ten times. The rearrangement links TRBV20-1 to TRBJ2-7; 10 nucleotides line up with TRBD1. V lost 0 bases to trimming and J lost 5 bases; unmatched junction nucleotides: 4. This CDR3 has 14 residues. The germline V gene has CDR1 DFQATT and CDR2 SNEGSKA (reference sequence). The CDR3 sequence is CSARDRTGGDEQYF. The CDR3 DNA reads as TGCAGTGCTAGAGACCGGACAGGGGGGGACGAGCAGTACTTC.

Ten or more counts support this clonotype. The rearrangement uses TRBV20-1 and TRBJ2-3, with 13 bases matching TRBD2. There are 17 residues in the CDR3. After removal of 0 bases from V and 0 bases from J, the junction contained 3 bases not matched to a gene. Germline V gives CDR1 DFQATT, CDR2 SNEGSKA (reference sequence). CDR3 sequence reads: CSARDRGLAGSTDTQYF. For the CDR3, the DNA is TGCAGTGCTAGAGATAGGGGACTAGCGGGAAGCACAGATACGCAGTATTTT.

This clonotype showed up many times. V usage is TRBV7-9 and J usage is TRBJ1-3; 7 nucleotides line up with TRBD1. Germline trimming cut 10 bases from V and 9 bases from J; bases unmatched to any gene: 9. The CDR3 covers 12 residues. The germline gives CDR1 SEHNR, CDR2 FQNEAQ (reference sequence). CDR3 region: CATPGQSGTIYF. As DNA, the CDR3 is TGTGCCACCCCGGGACAGAGTGGCACCATATATTTT.